The rows below give T cell receptor beta chains drawn from one sample of a study of cytotoxic CD8 clonotypes in ibrutinib-treated CLL. The data were produced by immunoSEQ multiplex PCR, yet TCRdb's version contains in-frame clones alone and is incomplete. The sample yields 29,000 or so clones, about 76% seen once. The sequencing here drew on PBMCs, taken after 36 months of ibrutinib treatment. These receptors were obtained from a human donor with chronic lymphocytic leukemia. The CDR3 runs from the conserved cysteine through the conserved F or W. Fields, in order: clone size, D gene, V gene, J gene, CDR3 protein, CDR3 DNA. A D gene is named only where the DNA matches it firmly. Part of the rows lack a size; the others show once, few, many or a class for expanded clones.

abundance: -
d_gene: -
v_gene: TRBV19
j_gene: TRBJ1-4
CDR3aa: CASRTRGSWNEKLFF
CDR3nt: TGTGCCAGTAGAACGAGGGGCTCTTGGAATGAAAAACTGTTTTTT

abundance: -
d_gene: -
v_gene: TRBV29-1
j_gene: TRBJ2-5
CDR3aa: CSVGGGGFQETQYF
CDR3nt: TGCAGCGTCGGTGGGGGGGGCTTCCAAGAGACCCAGTACTTC

abundance: -
d_gene: -
v_gene: TRBV4-3
j_gene: TRBJ1-2
CDR3aa: CASSQDWGTNYGYTF
CDR3nt: TGCGCCAGCAGCCAAGATTGGGGGACTAACTATGGCTACACCTTC

abundance: -
d_gene: -
v_gene: TRBV7-9
j_gene: TRBJ1-5
CDR3aa: CASSLASGINQPQHF
CDR3nt: TGTGCCAGCAGCTTAGCCTCCGGGATCAATCAGCCCCAGCATTTT

abundance: once
d_gene: TRBD1
v_gene: TRBV14
j_gene: TRBJ2-7
CDR3aa: CASSLTGNEQYF
CDR3nt: TGTGCCAGCAGCCTGACAGGGAACGAGCAGTACTTC

abundance: -
d_gene: -
v_gene: TRBV7-2
j_gene: TRBJ2-1
CDR3aa: CASSLGGPRVGNEQFF
CDR3nt: TGTGCCAGCAGCTTAGGTGGGCCCCGGGTTGGTAATGAGCAGTTCTTC

abundance: -
d_gene: -
v_gene: TRBV4-2
j_gene: TRBJ1-2
CDR3aa: CASSQEIDRSGYTF
CDR3nt: TGTGCCAGCAGCCAAGAAATAGACAGAAGTGGCTACACCTTC

abundance: once
d_gene: TRBD1
v_gene: TRBV4-3
j_gene: TRBJ1-1
CDR3aa: CASSPRTGGAFF
CDR3nt: TGCGCCAGCAGCCCCAGGACAGGAGGAGCTTTCTTT

abundance: few
d_gene: -
v_gene: TRBV18
j_gene: TRBJ1-1
CDR3aa: CASSPRAAAMNTEAFF
CDR3nt: TGTGCCAGCTCACCGAGGGCAGCCGCTATGAACACTGAAGCTTTCTTT

abundance: -
d_gene: -
v_gene: TRBV15
j_gene: TRBJ1-5
CDR3aa: CATSALAGGIYSNQPQHF
CDR3nt: TGTGCCACCAGCGCACTCGCCGGCGGGATTTATAGCAATCAGCCCCAGCATTTT

abundance: few
d_gene: -
v_gene: TRBV5-1
j_gene: TRBJ2-7
CDR3aa: CASSSGPSNYEQYF
CDR3nt: TGCGCCAGCAGCTCCGGCCCGAGCAACTACGAGCAGTACTTC

abundance: -
d_gene: -
v_gene: TRBV6-5
j_gene: TRBJ1-4
CDR3aa: CASSYVQGPNEKLFF
CDR3nt: TGTGCCAGCAGTTACGTTCAGGGCCCTAATGAAAAACTGTTTTTT

abundance: few
d_gene: TRBD1
v_gene: TRBV30
j_gene: TRBJ1-5
CDR3aa: CAWSQAWTGADQPQHF
CDR3nt: TGTGCCTGGAGTCAGGCTTGGACAGGGGCGGATCAGCCCCAGCATTTT

abundance: few
d_gene: -
v_gene: TRBV2
j_gene: TRBJ1-6
CDR3aa: CASSEESGMASPLHF
CDR3nt: TGTGCCAGCAGTGAAGAGTCGGGAATGGCATCACCCCTCCACTTT

abundance: -
d_gene: -
v_gene: TRBV11-2
j_gene: TRBJ2-7
CDR3aa: CASSLYHEQYF
CDR3nt: TGTGCCAGCAGCTTATACCACGAGCAGTACTTC

abundance: -
d_gene: TRBD1
v_gene: TRBV2
j_gene: TRBJ1-5
CDR3aa: CASSDGTGPSNQPQHF
CDR3nt: TGTGCCAGCAGCGACGGGACAGGGCCTAGCAATCAGCCCCAGCATTTT

abundance: -
d_gene: -
v_gene: TRBV5-8
j_gene: TRBJ2-7
CDR3aa: CASSSDGASGHEQYF
CDR3nt: TGTGCCAGCAGCTCGGACGGAGCCTCGGGCCACGAGCAGTACTTC

abundance: -
d_gene: TRBD1
v_gene: TRBV9
j_gene: TRBJ2-7
CDR3aa: CASSVEGQGSYEQYF
CDR3nt: TGTGCCAGCAGCGTAGAAGGACAGGGTTCCTACGAGCAGTACTTC

abundance: once
d_gene: -
v_gene: TRBV5-1
j_gene: TRBJ2-4
CDR3aa: CASQQDRVNIQYF
CDR3nt: TGCGCCAGTCAACAGGATCGGGTGAACATTCAGTACTTC

abundance: -
d_gene: -
v_gene: TRBV6-5
j_gene: TRBJ1-1
CDR3aa: CASSMDWFTEAFF
CDR3nt: TGTGCCAGCAGTATGGACTGGTTCACTGAAGCTTTCTTT

abundance: -
d_gene: -
v_gene: TRBV7-9
j_gene: TRBJ2-5
CDR3aa: CASSFALETQYF
CDR3nt: TGTGCCAGCAGCTTTGCCCTAGAGACCCAGTACTTC

abundance: -
d_gene: TRBD1
v_gene: TRBV27
j_gene: TRBJ2-2
CDR3aa: CASSDWDSSTGELFF
CDR3nt: TGTGCCAGCAGCGATTGGGACAGTTCTACCGGGGAGCTGTTTTTT

abundance: once
d_gene: -
v_gene: TRBV6-1
j_gene: TRBJ1-2
CDR3aa: CASTPPGASYGYTF
CDR3nt: TGTGCCAGCACTCCCCCAGGGGCCAGCTATGGCTACACCTTC

abundance: -
d_gene: -
v_gene: TRBV20-1
j_gene: TRBJ2-3
CDR3aa: CSAPDTQYF
CDR3nt: TGCAGCGCGCCGGATACGCAGTATTTT

abundance: once
d_gene: TRBD2
v_gene: TRBV29-1
j_gene: TRBJ2-1
CDR3aa: CSVAGGQSSYNEQFF
CDR3nt: TGCAGCGTAGCGGGGGGTCAGAGCTCCTACAATGAGCAGTTCTTC